Shown below are 8 T cell receptor beta chains from a single sample sequenced in a study of cytotoxic CD8 clonotypes in ibrutinib-treated CLL. The table came from immunoSEQ multiplex PCR; TCRdb's copy has only in-frame clones and leaves some out. The profile covers approximately 100,000 clones, with 55% to 75% appearing a single time and roughly 35% taken by the ten largest. The specimen was PBMCs, collected after 24 months of ibrutinib treatment. The receptor set was obtained from a human donor with chronic lymphocytic leukemia.

CDR3 DNA sequence: TGTGCCAGCAGGGCGGACGGCGTCGGCAAGCAGTTCTTC. Amino acid sequence: CASRADGVGKQFF. The gene calls are TRBV27 and TRBJ2-1; the D is unclear. The CDR3 spans 13 residues. Germline CDR1 MNHEY, CDR2 SMNVEV (reference sequence). V was trimmed by 6 bases and J by 11 bases, leaving 17 bases between them.

The sample holds one count of this clone. This chain uses TRBV5-6 with TRBJ1-6; 7 positions match TRBD1. This CDR3 has 15 amino acids. Trimming removed 4 bases from V and 10 bases from J; junction bases left unmatched: 11. Germline-derived CDR1 and CDR2 are SGHDT and YYEEEE. The CDR3 nucleotides are TGTGCCAGCAGCCTTCCCGGGACAGTAGACTCACCCCTCCACTTT. This encodes CASSLPGTVDSPLHF.

This clone was counted between two and nine times. Here the CDR3 DNA reads TGTGCCAGCAGCTTTGACAGGCACACAGATACGCAGTATTTT. Its translation is CASSFDRHTDTQYF. The chain links TRBV5-6 to TRBJ2-3, with a weak D call TRBD1 (6 bases). The CDR3 runs to 14 residues. V lost 2 bases and J lost 2, with 9 bases in between. The germline gives CDR1 SGHDT, CDR2 YYEEEE. Combining the CDR3 with reference TRBV5-6 and TRBJ2-3 gives the whole variable domain DAGVTQSPTHLIKTRGQQVTLRCSPKSGHDTVSWYQQALGQGPQFIFQYYEEEERQRGNFPDRFSGHQFPNYSSELNVNALLLGDSALYLCASSFDRHTDTQYFGPGTRLTVL.

This chain links TRBV4-3 with TRBJ1-1; 11 bases are shared with TRBD1. The CDR3 spans 15 residues. CDR1 LGHNA and CDR2 YSLEER come from the germline V gene. V lost 0 bases, J lost 12 bases, and 9 bases stayed unmatched. CDR3 protein: CASSQDYSGQGVPFF. CDR3 bases: TGCGCCAGCAGCCAAGATTATTCGGGACAGGGGGTACCTTTCTTT.

This chain joins TRBV9 and TRBJ1-4; D remains ambiguous. The CDR3 consists of 14 residues. The V and J ends lost 2 bases and 6 bases respectively, with 11 bases between them. Germline V gene lookup returns CDR1 SGDLS and CDR2 YYNGEE. The CDR3 bases are TGTGCCAGCAGCGTTGGAAGGGTTGATGAAAAACTGTTTTTT. Its translation is CASSVGRVDEKLFF.

The chain carries TRBV29-1 and TRBJ2-3; TRBD2 aligns across 7 bases. This CDR3 contains 15 residues. From germline, CDR1 is SQVTM and CDR2 ANQGSEA. V gave up 8 bases and J gave up 6 bases; unmatched junction bases: 17. In nucleotides, the CDR3 is TGCAGCCAGATTTCGGGGGGAGGTTATAGGGATACGCAGTATTTT. It codes for CSQISGGGYRDTQYF.

V and J are TRBV29-1 and TRBJ1-2; D call uncertain. From germline, CDR1 is SQVTM and CDR2 ANQGSEA. The V gene lost 5 bases and the J gene lost 1 base, with 14 bases spanning the gap. The CDR3 contains 14 residues. The CDR3 reads CSVRRSDGNYGYTF. CDR3 nucleotides: TGCAGCGTTCGTCGATCGGACGGTAACTATGGCTACACCTTC. Full variable domain (remainder filled in from reference TRBV29-1 and TRBJ1-2): SAVISQKPSRDICQRGTSLTIQCQVDSQVTMMFWYRQQPGQSLTLIATANQGSEATYESGFVIDKFPISRPNLTFSTLTVSNMSPEDSSIYLCSVRRSDGNYGYTFGSGTRLTVV.

The chain links TRBV5-1 to TRBJ1-1; 11 nucleotides match TRBD1. CDR1 and CDR2 (germline): SGHRS, YFSETQ. This CDR3 comprises 14 residues. Trimming at V came to 4 bases and at J to 8 bases, leaving 7 bases not matched to a gene. The CDR3 loop reads CASSPTGQGEEAFF. The DNA for the CDR3 is TGCGCCAGCAGCCCGACGGGACAGGGGGAGGAAGCTTTCTTT.